The 31 T cell receptor beta chains below all came from one sample that was sequenced in a study of blood T cells in healthy people across ages (dated by TCRdb to the mid-2010s). The protocol used for the library was 5' RACE. A second PCR of about 7 to 12 cycles was run with a J-beta primer mix and a sample-barcoded 5' primer. The raw public reads went through TCRdb reprocessing: fastp at Q25, MiXCR clone calling, in-frame beta chains kept. Duplicate CDR3 protein sequences are folded into a single record with the most common DNA and genes. The sample includes 1.5 million to 2 million distinct CDR3 sequences, with about two fifths observed a single time. The ten top clones hold approximately 22% of the sample. The specimen sequenced was blood. These receptors were taken from a human donor in good health.

This clonotype was seen only a few times. The rearrangement links TRBV7-9 to TRBJ2-1; TRBD2 aligns across 15 bases. This CDR3 comprises 16 residues. Germline V gene data show CDR1 as SEHNR and CDR2 as FQNEAQ (reference sequence). Trimming cost V 5 bases and J 6 bases; bases outside gene matches: 5. In DNA, the CDR3 is TGTGCCAGCAGCCCTGGGACTAGCGGGGGGCCCAATGAGCAGTTCTTC. Translated, it gives CASSPGTSGGPNEQFF.

The gene calls are TRBV29-1 and TRBJ2-1; 8 nucleotides align to TRBD2. The germline V gene has CDR1 SQVTM and CDR2 ANQGSEA. There are 16 residues in the CDR3. The CDR3 coding sequence is TGCACCCTCTTCGACCCCCGCGGGGGGCTATACAATGAGCAGTTCTTC. This translates into CTLFDPRGGLYNEQFF.

The chain joins TRBV4-3 to TRBJ2-7, with D possibly matching TRBD2 (5 bases). Germline loops: CDR1 LGHNA, CDR2 YSLEER. CDR3 length: 15 residues. V was cut by 1 base and J by 2 bases, with 12 bases left in between. CDR3 in amino acids: CASSQANVGTYEQYF. The DNA for the CDR3 is TGCGCCAGCAGCCAAGCTAACGTCGGGACCTACGAGCAGTACTTC.

This clonotype has just a few counts. The V and J genes are TRBV5-1 and TRBJ1-2, with D possibly TRBD1 on 5 matching bases. The CDR3 is 14 amino acids. V lost 2 bases to trimming and J lost 2 bases, with 10 bases between them. Per germline, CDR1 SGHRS and CDR2 YFSETQ. The CDR3 bases are TGCGCCAGCAGCTTATTGAACAGGAACTATGGCTACACCTTC. This translates into CASSLLNRNYGYTF.

V is TRBV6-2 or TRBV6-3 and J is TRBJ1-5; D gene unclear. V lost 2 bases, J lost 6 bases, and 11 bases lay in between. This CDR3 comprises 14 residues. The germline gives CDR1 MNHEY, CDR2 SVGEGT. The DNA of the CDR3 is TGTGCCAGCAGTTACAAGGCAGGAGTTCAGCCCCAGCATTTT. It specifies CASSYKAGVQPQHF.

This clonotype has more than one count but fewer than ten. This chain joins TRBV7-6 and TRBJ2-6; D possibly corresponds to TRBD1 (5 bases). The CDR3 sequence is 17 residues long. CDR1 SGHVS and CDR2 FNYEAQ come from the germline V gene. Trimming shortened V by 2 bases and J by 0 bases, and 11 bases separated the two germline ends. In DNA, the CDR3 is TGTGCCAGCAGCTTATGGCAGGGCCCCTCTGGGGCCAACGTCCTGACTTTC. As protein: CASSLWQGPSGANVLTF.

This clonotype was seen more than once but under ten times. The chain has TRBV20-1 and TRBJ2-1, with 9 bases matching TRBD1. The V segment lost 6 bases and the J segment 7 bases; nucleotides outside the gene matches: 10. This CDR3 contains 14 residues. Germline V lookup: CDR1 DFQATT, CDR2 SNEGSKA (reference sequence). The CDR3 here is CSAPRQGVKNEQFF. The DNA for the CDR3 is TGCAGTGCCCCACGACAGGGGGTTAAAAATGAGCAGTTCTTC.

The V and J genes are TRBV13 and TRBJ2-7; D is possibly TRBD1 (6 bases). CDR3 size: 15 residues. Germline CDR1 is PRHDT and CDR2 is FYEKMQ (reference sequence). V dropped 5 bases and J dropped 3 bases, with 17 bases sitting between them. The CDR3 nucleotides are TGTGCCAGCAGCCAAGGGGTACAGGGCAGCTACGAGCAGTACTTC. It is translated as CASSQGVQGSYEQYF. Drawing the rest from reference TRBV13 and TRBJ2-7, the complete variable domain is AAGVIQSPRHLIKEKRETATLKCYPIPRHDTVYWYQQGPGQDPQFLISFYEKMQSDKGSIPDRFSAQQFSDYHSELNMSSLELGDSALYFCASSQGVQGSYEQYFGPGTRLTVT.

The chain recombines TRBV7-9 with TRBJ2-5; D is unresolved. The CDR3 contains 13 residues. V was clipped by 11 bases and J by 0 bases, with 13 bases between them. Per germline, CDR1 SEHNR and CDR2 FQNEAQ (reference sequence). The CDR3 sequence: CAGGLGNQETQYF. DNA for the CDR3: TGTGCCGGCGGTCTGGGGAACCAAGAGACCCAGTACTTC.

This clonotype occurred a few times. The chain joins TRBV7-3 to TRBJ1-2; D gene unclear. The CDR3 is 13 residues long. Germline values: CDR1 SGHTA, CDR2 FQGTGA. Trimming removed 1 base at V and 8 bases at J, with 11 bases between. The CDR3 reads CASSLNGVQGYTF. The CDR3 DNA reads TGTGCCAGCAGCTTAAACGGGGTACAAGGCTACACCTTC.

This clonotype was found a few times. J is TRBJ2-5 and V is TRBV7-2; unclear D gene. V gave up 4 bases and J gave up 5 bases, with 17 bases separating them. CDR3 length: 15 amino acids. Germline V gene lookup returns CDR1 SGHTA and CDR2 FQGNSA. This CDR3 is CASSSPKVARETQYF. The CDR3 nucleotides are TGTGCCAGCAGCTCCCCTAAAGTAGCTCGGGAGACCCAGTACTTC.

The chain uses TRBV7-6 and TRBJ1-2; TRBD1 aligns across 11 bases. Germline V gene data show CDR1 as SGHVS and CDR2 as FNYEAQ. The ends lost 5 bases at V and 2 bases at J; junction bases unmatched: 7. CDR3 size: 16 residues. The CDR3: CASSPKGQGENYGYTF. CDR3 in DNA: TGTGCCAGCAGCCCAAAGGGACAGGGGGAGAACTATGGCTACACCTTC.

The V call is TRBV29-1, the J call TRBJ1-1; D is unresolved. Looked up from germline, CDR1 is SQVTM and CDR2 is ANQGSEA. This CDR3 spans 12 amino acids. Trimming pared 3 bases from V and 11 bases from J, leaving 16 bases between. CDR3 DNA sequence: TGCAGCGTTGAGGGCGATTACCCGCGGGCTTTCTTT. It specifies CSVEGDYPRAFF.

This rearrangement joins TRBV6-2 or TRBV6-3 to TRBJ1-2; unclear D gene. CDR3 size: 13 residues. Germline V gene sequence: CDR1 MNHEY, CDR2 SVGEGT. V was trimmed by 7 bases and J by 5 bases, leaving 14 bases between them. The CDR3 sequence is CASNQRATYGYTF. The CDR3 coding sequence is TGTGCCAGCAACCAGCGGGCTACGTATGGCTACACCTTC.

Worth noting for this clonotype: The junction departs from the called germline gene at one end, perhaps through a read error. CDR3 amino acids: CACSQTGGFETQYF. The DNA of the CDR3 is TGTGCCTGCAGCCAGACAGGGGGCTTTGAGACCCAGTACTTC. This chain uses TRBV3-1 with TRBJ2-5; 10 positions agree with TRBD1. Germline V lookup: CDR1 LGHDT, CDR2 YNNKEL (reference sequence). This CDR3 contains 14 residues.

The CDR3 sequence: CSARDRPDYEQYF. The CDR3, as DNA: TGCAGTGCTAGAGATCGACCAGACTACGAGCAGTACTTC. The V and J genes are TRBV20-1 and TRBJ2-7; D gene ambiguous. Germline-derived CDR1 and CDR2 are DFQATT and SNEGSKA (reference sequence). The CDR3 has 13 amino acids. V was pared by 0 bases and J by 3 bases, with 9 bases between.

CDR3 sequence: CASSLKGSLNTEAFF. The CDR3 region has the DNA TGTGCCAGCAGCTTAAAGGGCAGTTTGAACACTGAAGCTTTCTTT. The V gene is TRBV7-9, the J gene TRBJ1-1; D uncertain. Trimming pared 2 bases from V and 0 bases from J, leaving 10 bases between. Germline CDR1 reads SEHNR; CDR2 reads FQNEAQ (reference sequence). The CDR3 length is 15 residues.

A few counts support this clonotype. The J gene is TRBJ2-1, the V gene TRBV5-1, with 7 nucleotides matching TRBD1. CDR1 is SGHRS, CDR2 YFSETQ, per germline. V shed 1 base and J 6 bases; nucleotides not matched to a gene: 4. This CDR3 has 14 residues. The CDR3 is CASSLTAGGNEQFF. CDR3 bases: TGCGCCAGCAGCTTGACGGCAGGGGGCAATGAGCAGTTCTTC.

This chain joins TRBV28 and TRBJ2-7; D ambiguous. This CDR3 is 15 amino acids long. Deletions cut 5 bases from V and 6 bases from J, with 20 bases between. CDR1 is MDHEN and CDR2 is SYDVKM in the germline V gene. As DNA, the CDR3 is TGTGCCAGCAGTGCCCACAGTTCGTCTCGCATCGAGCAGTACTTC. This codes for CASSAHSSSRIEQYF.

The chain has TRBV28 and TRBJ2-7; D gene ambiguous. Trimming stripped 9 bases from V and 3 bases from J, with 21 bases between. The germline CDR1 and CDR2 sequences are MDHEN and SYDVKM. The CDR3 length is 15 residues. CDR3 sequence (DNA): TGTGCCAGTACGAAAAGGTTTTTTAAGGACTACGAGCAGTACTTC. Translation gives CASTKRFFKDYEQYF.

Concerning this clonotype: At one end the junction does not follow the germline gene, possibly because of a read error. V usage is TRBV29-1 and J usage is TRBJ2-3, with D tentatively TRBD2 (6 bases). This CDR3 spans 14 amino acids. The germline V gene has CDR1 SQVTM and CDR2 ANQGSEA. The CDR3 reads CSVEERGGIDTQYF. In DNA form, the CDR3 reads TGCAGTGTTGAAGAGCGTGGGGGGATCGATACGCAGTATTTT.

This clonotype was counted a few times. J is TRBJ2-7 and V is TRBV21-1; the DNA was not used to check the table's D call, TRBD1. TRBV21-1 is a pseudogene segment. CDR3 length equals 17 residues. Written as DNA, the CDR3 is TGTGCCAGCAGCAAAATCCGGTCGGGACAGGGGGCCTACGAGCAGTACTTC. Protein product: CASSKIRSGQGAYEQYF.

This clonotype has a handful of counts. This rearrangement joins TRBV6-6 to TRBJ2-3; 7 positions match TRBD1. Trimming cost V 2 bases and J 0 bases; bases outside gene matches: 5. Germline CDR1 is MNHNY and CDR2 is SVGAGI (reference sequence). The CDR3 extends over 16 amino acids. The CDR3 spells CASSYNRDSSTDTQYF. In DNA, the CDR3 is TGTGCCAGCAGTTACAACCGGGACAGCAGCACAGATACGCAGTATTTT.

Only a few counts were recorded for this clonotype. This chain connects TRBV2 to TRBJ2-1; 9 positions agree with TRBD2. The CDR3 is made up of 13 amino acids. The germline V gene encodes CDR1 SNHLY and CDR2 FYNNEI. V lost 6 bases, J lost 9 bases, and 6 bases stayed unmatched. The CDR3 reads CASSEGLAAEQFF. CDR3 sequence (DNA): TGTGCCAGCAGCGAGGGACTAGCAGCTGAGCAGTTCTTC.

The rearrangement links TRBV5-1 to TRBJ2-7; maybe TRBD2 (5 bases). The CDR3 loop spans 15 amino acids. The V end lost 0 bases, the J end lost 3 bases, and 13 bases lay between the germline ends. Germline V gene sequence: CDR1 SGHRS, CDR2 YFSETQ. CDR3 sequence (DNA): TGCGCCAGCAGCTTGGGGGAGTACCCAATCTACGAGCAGTACTTC. It yields the protein CASSLGEYPIYEQYF.

This rearrangement joins TRBV20-1 to TRBJ1-1, with TRBD1 matching 7 bases. Germline loops: CDR1 DFQATT, CDR2 SNEGSKA (reference sequence). The length of the CDR3 is 14 residues. J gave up 6 bases and V 0 bases, and 7 bases lay outside the gene matches. The CDR3 region has the DNA TGCAGTGCTAGAGATCTGACAGGGTCCCCTGAAGCTTTCTTT. Protein: CSARDLTGSPEAFF.

This clonotype showed up just once. V usage is TRBV30 and J usage is TRBJ1-5; a possible D gene is TRBD1 (5 bases). Germline V gene sequence: CDR1 GTSNPN, CDR2 SVGIG (reference sequence). The CDR3 loop spans 14 amino acids. V dropped 8 bases and J dropped 6 bases, with 20 bases sitting between them. The CDR3 reads CAANLRDDGQPQHF. The CDR3 nucleotides read TGTGCCGCCAATCTACGGGACGACGGTCAGCCCCAGCATTTT.

The chain joins TRBV10-3 to TRBJ2-4, with D tentatively TRBD2 (5 bases). CDR3 length equals 13 residues. V shed 7 bases and J shed 13 bases, with 20 bases lying between them. Germline values: CDR1 ENHRY, CDR2 SYGVKD. The CDR3 sequence is CAITKDSDNEQYF. CDR3 sequence (DNA): TGTGCCATCACTAAGGACTCAGACAATGAGCAGTACTTC.

This clonotype has a count of ten or more. The J gene is TRBJ2-7, the V gene TRBV7-8; TRBD2 agrees at 10 bases. V trimming: 6 bases; J trimming: 3 bases; junction bases outside the gene matches: 5. The CDR3 has 14 amino acids. The germline V gene encodes CDR1 SGHVS and CDR2 FQNEAQ. The CDR3 coding sequence is TGTGCCAGCAGGGAAGCGGGGGGGCTCTACGAGCAGTACTTC. Encoded protein: CASREAGGLYEQYF.

This chain uses TRBV9 with TRBJ2-6; D ambiguous. V dropped 3 bases and J dropped 0 bases, with 16 bases sitting between them. This CDR3 is built from 18 residues. Germline lookup yields CDR1 SGDLS and CDR2 YYNGEE. The CDR3 is CASSGYRERSSGANVLTF. CDR3 nucleotides: TGTGCCAGCAGCGGATACCGAGAACGGAGCTCTGGGGCCAACGTCCTGACTTTC.

The chain couples TRBV27 to TRBJ1-1; D is unresolved. CDR1 is MNHEY and CDR2 is SMNVEV in the germline V gene (reference sequence). V was pared by 1 base and J by 4 bases, with 10 bases between. The CDR3 extends over 14 amino acids. CDR3 sequence: CASSLFVDGTEAFF. The CDR3 coding sequence is TGTGCCAGCAGTTTATTTGTTGACGGCACTGAAGCTTTCTTT.